This TCR beta chain was recovered during a study of T cell repertoires in aging, cancer and after chemotherapy. Study as a whole: Healthy donor repertoires were recorded over several months to years and showed clear clonal overlap. Study outcomes and limitations: Rebound thymic output was suggested by rising median generation probability during chemotherapy in each cancer cohort. Age-matched healthy donors had significantly more diverse, less clonal blood TCR repertoires than untreated cancer patients.

Looked up from germline, CDR1 is SGHTA and CDR2 is FQGNSA. The CDR3 has 15 residues. V lost 1 base to trimming and J lost 2 bases, with 12 bases between them. The sample holds many counts of this clonotype. The antigen remains unidentified. TCR beta rearrangements were amplified from peripheral blood genomic DNA. TRB rearrangements spanning V, D and J were amplified using mixed TRB-A/B primers. TCRdb recomputed calls from the multiplex PCR reads with MiXCR, one row per CDR3 protein. The table records over 10,000 distinct CDR3 sequences, less than 25% of them present only once. Input material: blood. The chain has TRBV7-2 and TRBJ2-7; D is undetermined. This receptor was identified in a human donor in good health. The CDR3 loop is CASSLDVNVAYEQYF. In DNA, the CDR3 is TGTGCCAGCAGCTTAGACGTTAATGTAGCCTACGAGCAGTACTTC.